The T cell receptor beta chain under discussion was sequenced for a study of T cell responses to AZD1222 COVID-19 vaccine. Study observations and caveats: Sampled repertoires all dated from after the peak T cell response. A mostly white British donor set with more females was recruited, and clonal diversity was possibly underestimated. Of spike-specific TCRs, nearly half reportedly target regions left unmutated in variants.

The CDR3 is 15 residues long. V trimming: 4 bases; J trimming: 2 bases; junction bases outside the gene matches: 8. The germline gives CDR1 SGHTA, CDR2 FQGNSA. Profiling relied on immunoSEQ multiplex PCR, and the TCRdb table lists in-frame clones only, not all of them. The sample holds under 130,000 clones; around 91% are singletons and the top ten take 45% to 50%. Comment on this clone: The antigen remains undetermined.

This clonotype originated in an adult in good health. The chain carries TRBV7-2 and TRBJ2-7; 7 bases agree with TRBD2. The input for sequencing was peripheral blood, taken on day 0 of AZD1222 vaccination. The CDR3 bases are TGTGCCAGCAGCTCTGACTGGGGGAGGGCCTACGAGCAGTACTTC. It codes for CASSSDWGRAYEQYF.